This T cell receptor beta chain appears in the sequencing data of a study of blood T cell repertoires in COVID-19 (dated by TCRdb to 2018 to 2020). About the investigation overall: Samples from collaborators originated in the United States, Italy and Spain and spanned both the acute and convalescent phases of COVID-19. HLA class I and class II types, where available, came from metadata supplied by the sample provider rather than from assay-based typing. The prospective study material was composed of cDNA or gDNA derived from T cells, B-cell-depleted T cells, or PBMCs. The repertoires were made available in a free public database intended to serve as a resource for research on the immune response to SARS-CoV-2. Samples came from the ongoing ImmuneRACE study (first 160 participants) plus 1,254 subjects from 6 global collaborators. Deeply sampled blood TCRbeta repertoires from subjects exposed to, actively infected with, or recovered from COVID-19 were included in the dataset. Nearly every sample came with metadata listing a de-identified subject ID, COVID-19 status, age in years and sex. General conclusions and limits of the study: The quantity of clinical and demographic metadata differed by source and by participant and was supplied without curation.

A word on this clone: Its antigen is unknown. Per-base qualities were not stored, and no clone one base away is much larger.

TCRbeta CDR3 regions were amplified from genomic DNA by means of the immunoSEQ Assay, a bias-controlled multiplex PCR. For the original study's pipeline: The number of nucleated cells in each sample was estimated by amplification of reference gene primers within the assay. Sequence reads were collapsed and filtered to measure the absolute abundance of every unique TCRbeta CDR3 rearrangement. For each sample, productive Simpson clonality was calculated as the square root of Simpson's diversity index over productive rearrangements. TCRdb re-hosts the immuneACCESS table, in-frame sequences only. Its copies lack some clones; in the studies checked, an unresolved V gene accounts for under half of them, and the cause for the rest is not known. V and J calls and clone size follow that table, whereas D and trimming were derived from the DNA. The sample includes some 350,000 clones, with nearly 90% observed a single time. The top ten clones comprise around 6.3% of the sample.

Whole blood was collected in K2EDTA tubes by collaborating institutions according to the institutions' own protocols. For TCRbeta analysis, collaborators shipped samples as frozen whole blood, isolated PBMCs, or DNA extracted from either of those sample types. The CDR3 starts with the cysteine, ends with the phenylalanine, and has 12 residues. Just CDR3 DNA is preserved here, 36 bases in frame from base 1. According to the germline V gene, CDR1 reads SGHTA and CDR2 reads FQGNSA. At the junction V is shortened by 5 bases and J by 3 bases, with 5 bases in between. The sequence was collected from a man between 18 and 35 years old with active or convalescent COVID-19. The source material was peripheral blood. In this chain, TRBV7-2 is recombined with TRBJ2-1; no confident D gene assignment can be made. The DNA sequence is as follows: TGTGCCAGCAGCCAGGACTACAATGAGCAGTTCTTC. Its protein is CASSQDYNEQFF.